The 24 T cell receptor beta chains below all came from one sample that was sequenced in a study of beta chain features in type 1 diabetes. The sequenced template was cDNA made from the entire isolated RNA. Some clones are missing from TCRdb's copy, which holds only in-frame ones; the method was immunoSEQ multiplex PCR. The data contain about 900,000 clones, around a sixth of them singletons. Sequencing was carried out using naive CD4+ T cells from blood. The source of these receptors is a woman between 18 and 30 years old in good health.

In this sample, this clone turned up a few times. The rearrangement uses TRBV7-9 and TRBJ1-2; D call uncertain. CDR3 length equals 12 residues. Germline loops: CDR1 SEHNR, CDR2 FQNEAQ (reference sequence). Trimming shortened V by 6 bases and J by 4 bases, and 9 bases separated the two germline ends. The chain's CDR3 is CASSPIPYGYTF. CDR3 in DNA: TGTGCCAGCAGTCCGATCCCCTATGGCTACACCTTC.

The chain has TRBV27 and TRBJ2-7; the D gene is possibly TRBD1 (6 bases). V was shortened by 4 bases and J by 0 bases, with 13 bases between the two germline ends. Germline values: CDR1 MNHEY, CDR2 SMNVEV (reference sequence). The CDR3 sequence is 15 residues long. The CDR3 sequence is CASSSRTDRSYEQYF. CDR3 DNA sequence: TGTGCCAGCAGTTCCCGGACAGATCGCTCCTACGAGCAGTACTTC.

This clone has a handful of counts. The chain uses TRBV28 and TRBJ1-2, with 8 nucleotides matching TRBD1. Trimming at V came to 2 bases and at J to 4 bases, leaving 6 bases not matched to a gene. Germline CDR1 and CDR2: MDHEN and SYDVKM. CDR3 length equals 15 residues. CDR3 region: CASSLPRQGSYGYTF. The CDR3 DNA is TGTGCCAGCAGTTTACCCCGACAGGGGTCCTATGGCTACACCTTC.

This chain uses TRBV7-2 with TRBJ2-5; tentative D call: TRBD1 (6 bases). Trimming removed 3 bases from V and 5 bases from J, with 25 bases in between. The CDR3 is made up of 18 amino acids. Germline V CDR1 and CDR2: SGHTA, FQGNSA. DNA for the CDR3: TGTGCCAGCAGCTTGGGCAAAGGGTCCAGGGGTTCTTATGAGACCCAGTACTTC. It specifies CASSLGKGSRGSYETQYF.

This clone appeared a few times. The chain is built from TRBV11-1 and TRBJ2-1; TRBD1 aligns across 7 bases. The CDR3 has 14 residues. Germline V lookup: CDR1 SGHAT, CDR2 FQDESV (reference sequence). Trimming took 5 bases from V and 6 from J; bases not matched to a gene: 7. The CDR3 is CASSQQGIPNEQFF. DNA of the CDR3: TGTGCCAGCAGCCAACAGGGGATCCCCAATGAGCAGTTCTTC.

This clone was recorded only once. The J gene is TRBJ2-2, the V gene TRBV18; 7 nucleotides match TRBD1. The CDR3 has 17 amino acids. Germline CDR1 is KGHSH and CDR2 is LQKENI. J gave up 0 bases and V 4 bases, and 8 bases lay outside the gene matches. This CDR3 reads CASSQGARRANTGELFF. For the CDR3, the DNA is TGTGCCAGCTCACAGGGGGCGCGTCGGGCGAACACCGGGGAGCTGTTTTTT.

This clone was picked up a small number of times. The chain carries TRBV28 and TRBJ1-1; D remains ambiguous. The germline CDR1 and CDR2 sequences are MDHEN and SYDVKM. This CDR3 has 13 residues. V lost 5 bases and J 5 bases, leaving 12 bases between the germline ends. The CDR3 DNA sequence: TGTGCCAGCAGTCGCCAATTAAGGACTGAAGCTTTCTTT. This codes for CASSRQLRTEAFF.

The chain combines TRBV4-2 with TRBJ2-3; 7 positions agree with TRBD2. The germline gives CDR1 LGHNA, CDR2 YNFKEQ. The CDR3 runs 18 residues. Germline trimming cut 3 bases from V and 1 base from J; bases unmatched to any gene: 13. CDR3 sequence: CASSQTARVLAGTDTQYF. CDR3 coding DNA: TGTGCCAGCAGCCAGACGGCGCGGGTCCTAGCGGGCACAGATACGCAGTATTTT.

This clone was detected only a few times. The chain links TRBV19 to TRBJ1-4; no definite D call. Deletions cut 3 bases from V and 13 bases from J, with 21 bases between. The CDR3 runs to 15 residues. CDR1 is LNHDA, CDR2 SQIVND, per germline (reference sequence). In nucleotides, the CDR3 is TGTGCCAGTAGTATCGGTACGGGGTCCCGGCCAGGACTGTTTTTT. Residues: CASSIGTGSRPGLFF.

The chain joins TRBV5-1 to TRBJ2-3; possibly TRBD2 for D (6 bases). Germline CDR1 is SGHRS and CDR2 is YFSETQ. The CDR3 is made up of 15 amino acids. V gave up 4 bases and J gave up 1 base, with 13 bases separating them. This chain's CDR3 is CASSPEGTRTDTQYF. For the CDR3, the DNA is TGCGCCAGCAGCCCGGAGGGGACTCGCACAGATACGCAGTATTTT.

This clone turned up a few times. The chain is built from TRBV5-4 and TRBJ2-3, with 10 nucleotides matching TRBD2. Germline loops: CDR1 SGHNT, CDR2 YYREEE (reference sequence). V dropped 4 bases and J dropped 6; count of bases not matched to a gene: 11. This CDR3 has 16 amino acids. The CDR3 DNA reads as TGTGCCAGCAGCCTCGCCGGGACTAGCGTTCTTGATACGCAGTATTTT. Its protein product is CASSLAGTSVLDTQYF.

This clone was detected only a few times. The chain's CDR3 is CASSTGTGGQETQYF. In nucleotides, the CDR3 is TGTGCCAGCAGCACCGGGACAGGGGGCCAAGAGACCCAGTACTTC. V is TRBV28 and J is TRBJ2-5; TRBD1 aligns across 11 bases. Germline V gives CDR1 MDHEN, CDR2 SYDVKM. The CDR3 runs to 15 residues. V lost 6 bases to trimming and J lost 1 base; unmatched junction nucleotides: 4. Using reference TRBV28 and TRBJ2-5 for the parts outside the CDR3, the full variable domain is DVKVTQSSRYLVKRTGEKVFLECVQDMDHENMFWYRQDPGLGLRLIYFSYDVKMKEKGDIPEGYSVSREKKERFSLILESASTNQTSMYLCASSTGTGGQETQYFGPGTRLLVL.

This chain uses TRBV23-1 with TRBJ1-4; 8 nucleotides line up with TRBD1. TRBV23-1 is filed as an ORF, its function uncertain. The CDR3 covers 14 residues. V was pared by 4 bases and J by 5 bases, with 3 bases of the junction left unmatched. The CDR3 here is CASSPNRGNEKLFF. The CDR3 nucleotides read TGCGCCAGCAGTCCAAACAGGGGGAATGAAAAACTGTTTTTT.

A word on this clone: The same CDR3 can be traced to other DNA sequences in this sample. V gene TRBV7-2 combines with J gene TRBJ1-2, with D possibly TRBD1 on 6 matching bases. The germline V gene encodes CDR1 SGHTA and CDR2 FQGNSA. This CDR3 has 14 amino acids. V was cut by 1 base and J by 5 bases, with 11 bases left in between. CDR3 nucleotide sequence: TGTGCCAGCAGCTTAGGGGGGGGGCGTTATGGCTACACCTTC. As protein: CASSLGGGRYGYTF.

This clone was picked up a small number of times. V and J are TRBV10-3 and TRBJ2-6, with 7 bases identical to TRBD1. V was pared by 7 bases and J by 0 bases, with 9 bases of the junction left unmatched. The CDR3 extends over 17 amino acids. Looked up from germline, CDR1 is ENHRY and CDR2 is SYGVKD. CDR3 sequence (DNA): TGTGCCATCACTCGGGACAGTCTCACCTCTGGGGCCAACGTCCTGACTTTC. It specifies CAITRDSLTSGANVLTF.

This sequence joins TRBV7-8 and TRBJ2-5, with 8 bases matching TRBD2. Trimming took 1 base from V and 2 from J; bases not matched to a gene: 3. The V gene's germline CDR1 is SGHVS and CDR2 FQNEAQ. The CDR3 runs 15 residues. The CDR3 loop reads CASSLVTSGQETQYF. The DNA of the CDR3 is TGTGCCAGCAGCTTAGTCACTAGCGGACAAGAGACCCAGTACTTC.

A few counts support this clone. The chain combines TRBV28 with TRBJ2-7, with TRBD1 matching 8 bases. The CDR3 runs to 15 residues. In germline, CDR1 is MDHEN, CDR2 SYDVKM. Trimming removed 5 bases from V and 4 bases from J; junction bases left unmatched: 10. In DNA form, the CDR3 reads TGTGCCAGCAGTGCAGGGGGCAGCTGGTGGTACGAGCAGTACTTC. Translated, it gives CASSAGGSWWYEQYF. The full variable domain, rest sourced from reference TRBV28 and TRBJ2-7, is DVKVTQSSRYLVKRTGEKVFLECVQDMDHENMFWYRQDPGLGLRLIYFSYDVKMKEKGDIPEGYSVSREKKERFSLILESASTNQTSMYLCASSAGGSWWYEQYFGPGTRLTVT.

This chain joins TRBV9 and TRBJ2-3, with D hard to call. The germline V gene encodes CDR1 SGDLS and CDR2 YYNGEE. The V end was cut by 0 bases, the J end by 0 bases, with 11 bases between. The CDR3 is made up of 16 amino acids. This CDR3 is CASSVGSALSTDTQYF. CDR3 bases: TGTGCCAGCAGCGTAGGAAGCGCCCTAAGCACAGATACGCAGTATTTT.

This clone was seen a handful of times. The gene calls are TRBV13 and TRBJ2-1; 8 nucleotides align to TRBD2. The V segment lost 4 bases and the J segment 9 bases; nucleotides outside the gene matches: 11. The CDR3 contains 15 residues. From germline, CDR1 is PRHDT and CDR2 FYEKMQ (reference sequence). The CDR3 region is CASSSTSGPMGEQFF. CDR3 DNA sequence: TGTGCCAGCAGCTCCACTAGCGGTCCAATGGGTGAGCAGTTCTTC. Full variable domain (outside the CDR3, taken from reference TRBV13 and TRBJ2-1): AAGVIQSPRHLIKEKRETATLKCYPIPRHDTVYWYQQGPGQDPQFLISFYEKMQSDKGSIPDRFSAQQFSDYHSELNMSSLELGDSALYFCASSSTSGPMGEQFFGPGTRLTVL.

DNA of the CDR3: TGTGCCAGCAGTGAGGACAGGGATGGCGTCACCGGGGAGCTGTTTTTT. It specifies CASSEDRDGVTGELFF. The chain has TRBV6-4 and TRBJ2-2; 8 bases are a match to TRBD1. The CDR3 is 16 residues long. V was clipped by 3 bases and J by 4 bases; unmatched bases: 7. Germline loops: CDR1 MRHNA, CDR2 SNTAGT.

In its sample, this clone was seen a few times. The chain is built from TRBV18 and TRBJ2-7; 8 nucleotides line up with TRBD2. V shed 3 bases, J shed 5 bases, and the junction held 12 bases outside the gene matches. The CDR3 has 16 residues. Germline V gives CDR1 KGHSH, CDR2 LQKENI. The CDR3 DNA is TGTGCCAGCTCACCTGGCGGTGGGGCTAGCGGGCACGAGCAGTACTTC. It yields the protein CASSPGGGASGHEQYF.

V usage is TRBV2 and J usage is TRBJ1-1, with D tentatively TRBD1 (5 bases). The germline V gene has CDR1 SNHLY and CDR2 FYNNEI. Trimming left V 4 bases short and J 1 base short, with 13 bases between. This CDR3 comprises 15 residues. CDR3 residues: CASSVAGMRNTEAFF. The DNA for the CDR3 is TGTGCCAGCAGTGTGGCAGGGATGAGGAACACTGAAGCTTTCTTT.

This clone was observed a handful of times. The rearrangement uses TRBV28 and TRBJ2-5, with TRBD2 matching over 7 bases. The trim removed 5 bases at V and 5 bases at J, leaving 14 bases unmatched. Germline V lookup: CDR1 MDHEN, CDR2 SYDVKM. The CDR3 has 16 amino acids. In nucleotides, the CDR3 is TGTGCCAGCAGTGGGGGGGGAGCGGGCGGCGATGAGACCCAGTACTTC. Its protein is CASSGGGAGGDETQYF.

The gene calls are TRBV7-2 and TRBJ2-7; either TRBD1 or TRBD2 may supply D (5 bases each). Per germline, CDR1 SGHTA and CDR2 FQGNSA. V lost 1 base and J lost 7, with 11 bases in between. This CDR3 has 13 amino acids. The CDR3 is CASSLGSWGEQYF. Written as DNA, the CDR3 is TGTGCCAGCAGCTTAGGGTCTTGGGGGGAGCAGTACTTC.